Below, one TCR beta chain is given with its context. This record comes from a study of STAT5B mutations in CD4+ large granular lymphocyte leukemia. Germline assignment: CDR1 LNHNV and CDR2 YYDKDF (reference sequence). The CDR3 contains 12 residues. Unmatched junction bases numbered 1, after V lost 2 bases and J lost 9 bases. The repertoire was sequenced with immunoSEQ multiplex PCR; TCRdb's copy has only in-frame clones and lacks some. The sample contains about 24,000 clones, around 72% of which appear only once. This TCR was sampled from a human donor in good health. Material for sequencing was CD4+ T cells from blood buffy coats. V is TRBV15 and J is TRBJ1-5, with 7 bases fitting TRBD1. As DNA, the CDR3 is TGTGCCACCAGCAGACCAGGGGGGCCCCAGCATTTT. Residues: CATSRPGGPQHF.